This entry concerns a single TCR beta chain. The data were obtained in a study of blood T cell repertoires in COVID-19. Germline V gene sequence: CDR1 MRHNA, CDR2 SNTAGT. This CDR3 region has 11 residues. Trimming took off 6 bases at V and 5 bases at J, with 8 bases between the two ends. Repertoires were generated with immunoSEQ multiplex PCR, while TCRdb's copy carries only in-frame clones and drops some. The sample holds 150,000 to 200,000 clones, around 92% seen once. The chain combines TRBV6-4 with TRBJ2-7; maybe TRBD1 (5 bases). The source of this sequence is a young man with COVID-19, enrolled during active disease. Sequencing used peripheral blood. CDR3 bases: TGTGCCAGCAGCCAGGGTGACGAGCAGTACTTC. Its translation is CASSQGDEQYF.